This T cell receptor beta chain was obtained from a study of cytomegalovirus exposure and HLA in healthy donors. For the study at large: About 85 million unique TCR sequences came from HLA-typed donors in an early release.

Regarding the study as a whole: The listing of 150 or so TCR beta chains classed them as cytomegalovirus-associated. Productive status was seen about 90% or about 30% of the time for most TCR beta V segments in an earlier analysis.

The CDR3 loop spans 13 amino acids. Trimming cost V 3 bases and J 1 base, with 6 bases left between them. Germline loops: CDR1 LNHDA, CDR2 SQIVND (reference sequence). This clone was counted only a few times. Its antigen remains unidentified. The identical CDR3 is also encoded by other nucleotide sequences in the sample. The primer mix had 60 Vbeta and 13 Jbeta primers. Measured with immunoSEQ multiplex PCR; TCRdb has only the in-frame clones, and not every one. The sample has about 50,000 clones, about 84% seen once; the top ten hold more than 1.5%. This clonotype was sampled from a young man in good health and CMV-seronegative. The rearrangement uses TRBV19 and TRBJ2-5; D perhaps matches TRBD2 (6 bases). Material for sequencing was PBMCs. CDR3 protein: CASSMGLQETQYF. CDR3 nucleotides: TGTGCCAGTAGTATGGGACTCCAAGAGACCCAGTACTTC.